This T cell receptor beta chain was found in a study of blood T cells in healthy people across ages. Overall study findings and caveats: Per million T cells, TCR beta diversity dropped about linearly as age rose.

The authors ran a second PCR of roughly 6 to 12 cycles using a sample-barcoded 5' primer and a J-beta primer mix. Per-sample output comprised a minimum of 2.5 million paired-end reads containing CDR3. TCRdb re-called the 5' RACE reads with MiXCR, one entry per CDR3 protein. The sample contains 780,000 or so distinct CDR3 sequences, 56% of which appear only once. With regard to this clonotype: Its target is unknown.

The ends were cut back, 5 bases at V and 11 bases at J, with 17 bases in the middle. CDR1 is SGHVS, CDR2 FQNEAQ, per germline. CDR3 size: 13 residues. Isolated PBMCs totaled at least 7 million in each sample. The clonotype originates from a man between 35 and 55 years old in good health. Sequencing was performed on blood. This chain connects TRBV7-8 to TRBJ2-3, with D perhaps matching TRBD1 (6 bases). In DNA, the CDR3 is TGTGCCAGCAGCCCCGGTAACAGGGTAGGGCAGTATTTT. Translation gives CASSPGNRVGQYF.